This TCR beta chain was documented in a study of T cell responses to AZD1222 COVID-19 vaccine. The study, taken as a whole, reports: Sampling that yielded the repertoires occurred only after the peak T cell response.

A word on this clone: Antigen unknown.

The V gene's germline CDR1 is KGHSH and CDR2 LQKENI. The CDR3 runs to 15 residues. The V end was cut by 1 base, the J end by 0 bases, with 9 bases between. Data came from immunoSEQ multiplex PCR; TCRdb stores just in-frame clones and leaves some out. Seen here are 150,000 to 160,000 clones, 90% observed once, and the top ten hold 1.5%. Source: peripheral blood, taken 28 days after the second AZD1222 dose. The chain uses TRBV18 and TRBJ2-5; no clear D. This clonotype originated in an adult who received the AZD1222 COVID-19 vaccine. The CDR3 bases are TGTGCCAGCTCACCACAAGGCAGGTACCAAGAGACCCAGTACTTC. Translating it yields CASSPQGRYQETQYF.